The 5 T cell receptor beta chains below were found in one sample sequenced in a study of blood T cells in healthy people across ages. Primers used in a second PCR of roughly 6 to 11 cycles were a sample-barcoded 5' primer and a J-beta primer mix. TCRdb re-called the 5' RACE reads with MiXCR, one entry per CDR3 protein. The sample has 450,000 to 700,000 distinct CDR3 sequences, 27% seen once. The sequencing sample was made of blood. These receptors were obtained from a woman between 65 and 79 years old in good health.

In its sample, this clonotype was seen a few times. This chain connects TRBV7-9 to TRBJ1-4; TRBD1 is a possible D gene (5 bases). V was cut by 2 bases and J by 4 bases, with 8 bases left in between. The length of the CDR3 is 14 residues. Germline V gene lookup returns CDR1 SEHNR and CDR2 FQNEAQ (reference sequence). DNA of the CDR3: TGTGCCAGCAGCTTATCAGGGATTAATGAAAAACTGTTTTTT. As protein: CASSLSGINEKLFF.

The chain uses TRBV6-2 or TRBV6-3 and TRBJ1-5; no definite D call. The germline V gene has CDR1 MNHEY and CDR2 SVGEGT. V was cut by 2 bases and J by 11 bases, with 13 bases left in between. The CDR3 has 13 residues. CDR3 sequence reads: CASSYTRFRAQHF. The CDR3 DNA reads TGTGCCAGCAGTTACACCAGGTTCCGGGCCCAGCATTTT.

The chain links TRBV5-1 to TRBJ2-2; TRBD1 matches 7 bases. J gave up 4 bases and V 4 bases, and 7 bases lay outside the gene matches. The CDR3 is made up of 15 amino acids. The germline CDR1 and CDR2 sequences are SGHRS and YFSETQ. CDR3 protein: CASSHPGQSTGELFF. The CDR3 nucleotides read TGCGCCAGCAGCCATCCGGGACAGAGCACCGGGGAGCTGTTTTTT. The variable domain in full, with the rest retrieved from reference TRBV5-1 and TRBJ2-2, is KAGVTQTPRYLIKTRGQQVTLSCSPISGHRSVSWYQQTPGQGLQFLFEYFSETQRNKGNFPGRFSGRQFSNSRSEMNVSTLELGDSALYLCASSHPGQSTGELFFGEGSRLTVL.

This clonotype has only a few counts. The CDR3 nucleotides are TGTGCCATCAGTGAAGGGAATGAGCAGTTCTTC. It specifies CAISEGNEQFF. The chain recombines TRBV10-3 with TRBJ2-1, with D unresolved. Trimming took 3 bases from V and 7 from J, leaving 4 bases between them. This CDR3 contains 11 residues. Germline V lookup: CDR1 ENHRY, CDR2 SYGVKD.

In its sample, this clonotype was seen a few times. CDR3 loop: CAISGPQGANTEAFF. The DNA of the CDR3 is TGTGCCATCAGTGGACCACAGGGGGCGAACACTGAAGCTTTCTTT. This chain uses TRBV10-3 with TRBJ1-1; 9 positions agree with TRBD1. This CDR3 region has 15 residues. The germline CDR1 and CDR2 sequences are ENHRY and SYGVKD. V trimming: 4 bases; J trimming: 1 base; junction bases outside the gene matches: 4.